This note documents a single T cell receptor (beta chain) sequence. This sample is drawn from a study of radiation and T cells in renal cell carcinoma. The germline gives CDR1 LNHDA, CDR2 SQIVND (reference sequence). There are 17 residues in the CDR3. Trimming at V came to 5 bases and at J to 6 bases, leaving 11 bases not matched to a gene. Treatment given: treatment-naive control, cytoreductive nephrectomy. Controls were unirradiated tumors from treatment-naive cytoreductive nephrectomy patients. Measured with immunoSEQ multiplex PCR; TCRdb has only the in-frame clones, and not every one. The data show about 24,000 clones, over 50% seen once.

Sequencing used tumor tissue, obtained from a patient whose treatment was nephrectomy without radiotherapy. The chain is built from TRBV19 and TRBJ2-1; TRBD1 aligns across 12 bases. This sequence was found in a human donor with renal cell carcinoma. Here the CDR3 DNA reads TGTGCCAGTAGTGCTTCCCCGGGACAGGGGGCGCTCAATGAGCAGTTCTTC. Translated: CASSASPGQGALNEQFF.